This entry describes one T cell receptor beta chain. This sample was taken from a study of shared clonotypes between healthy human individuals. Germline V lookup: CDR1 LGHNA, CDR2 YNFKEQ. This CDR3 is built from 18 residues. Trimming removed 0 bases from V and 7 bases from J; junction bases left unmatched: 12. This table comes from immunoSEQ multiplex PCR, and its TCRdb copy is limited to in-frame clones, with some not included. The sample lists approximately 1.5 million clones, approximately 98.5% occurring once. The rearrangement links TRBV4-2 to TRBJ1-5; 10 positions agree with TRBD1. Sequencing was performed on naive CD4+ T cells sorted from blood. Noted subset: CD45RA+ positively selected. The TCR sequence derives from a young man in good health. CDR3 protein: CASSQEPGGTGASQPQHF. CDR3 nucleotides: TGTGCCAGCAGCCAAGAACCCGGCGGGACAGGGGCATCGCAGCCCCAGCATTTT.